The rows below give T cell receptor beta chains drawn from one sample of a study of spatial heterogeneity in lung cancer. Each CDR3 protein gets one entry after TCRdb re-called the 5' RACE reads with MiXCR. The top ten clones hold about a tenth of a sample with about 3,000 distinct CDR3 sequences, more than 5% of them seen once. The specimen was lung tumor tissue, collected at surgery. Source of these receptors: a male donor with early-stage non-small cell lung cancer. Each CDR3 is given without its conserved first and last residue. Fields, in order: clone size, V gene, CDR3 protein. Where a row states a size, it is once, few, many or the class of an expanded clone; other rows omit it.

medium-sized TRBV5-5 ASSTGPTGGGSTDTQY
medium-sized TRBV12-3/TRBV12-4 ASGRGRGTQY
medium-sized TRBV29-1 SVERLGETQY
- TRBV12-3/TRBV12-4 ASSHYNTGELF